These T cell receptor beta chains were read from a single sample in a study of cytomegalovirus exposure and HLA in healthy donors. Profiled with immunoSEQ multiplex PCR; TCRdb holds only in-frame clones, not every one. The sample table sets out about 120,000 clones. Sequencing was carried out using PBMCs. These receptors originate from a man younger than 35 in good health and CMV-seronegative. Each CDR3 is given with its conserved first and last residue. A D gene is named only where the DNA matches it firmly.

j_gene: TRBJ2-6
d_gene: -
v_gene: TRBV9
CDR3aa: CASSVDSDYAGANVLTF
CDR3nt: TGTGCCAGCAGCGTAGATTCAGATTACGCTGGGGCCAACGTCCTGACTTTC

j_gene: TRBJ2-1
d_gene: -
v_gene: TRBV15
CDR3aa: CATSRDPSPYNEQFF
CDR3nt: TGTGCCACCAGCAGAGATCCTAGTCCCTACAATGAGCAGTTCTTC

j_gene: TRBJ2-1
d_gene: TRBD2
v_gene: TRBV19
CDR3aa: CASSTGRAPYNEQFF
CDR3nt: TGTGCCAGTAGTACCGGGAGGGCCCCCTACAATGAGCAGTTCTTC

j_gene: TRBJ1-1
d_gene: TRBD1
v_gene: TRBV19
CDR3aa: CASSGAGTVNTEAFF
CDR3nt: TGTGCCAGTAGCGGCGCAGGGACAGTGAACACTGAAGCTTTCTTT

j_gene: TRBJ2-7
d_gene: TRBD2
v_gene: TRBV27
CDR3aa: CASRMTSGRHEQYF
CDR3nt: TGTGCCAGCAGGATGACTAGCGGGAGACACGAGCAGTACTTC

j_gene: TRBJ2-7
d_gene: TRBD2
v_gene: TRBV28
CDR3aa: CASSAALAGGPYEQYF
CDR3nt: TGTGCCAGCAGTGCCGCTCTAGCGGGAGGGCCCTACGAGCAGTACTTC

j_gene: TRBJ1-5
d_gene: TRBD1
v_gene: TRBV10-2
CDR3aa: CASSEGAGGQPQHF
CDR3nt: TGCGCCAGCAGTGAAGGGGCAGGGGGTCAGCCCCAGCATTTT

j_gene: TRBJ1-1
d_gene: -
v_gene: TRBV18
CDR3aa: CASSPSTVNTEAFF
CDR3nt: TGTGCCAGCTCACCATCGACAGTGAACACTGAAGCTTTCTTT

j_gene: TRBJ1-1
d_gene: TRBD1
v_gene: TRBV5-1
CDR3aa: CASSLGTGGPGLTEAFF
CDR3nt: TGCGCCAGCAGCTTGGGGACAGGGGGCCCGGGGTTGACTGAAGCTTTCTTT

j_gene: TRBJ1-1
d_gene: -
v_gene: TRBV5-6
CDR3aa: CASSLGRGYVTEAFF
CDR3nt: TGTGCCAGCAGCCTAGGTCGGGGGTATGTCACTGAAGCTTTCTTT

j_gene: TRBJ2-7
d_gene: -
v_gene: TRBV10-3
CDR3aa: CAISESGTPYEQYF
CDR3nt: TGTGCCATCAGTGAGTCCGGGACACCATACGAGCAGTACTTC

j_gene: TRBJ1-5
d_gene: TRBD1
v_gene: TRBV6-1
CDR3aa: CASSSVGQVNQPQHF
CDR3nt: TGTGCCAGCAGTTCCGTGGGACAGGTTAATCAGCCCCAGCATTTT

j_gene: TRBJ1-5
d_gene: TRBD1
v_gene: TRBV5-6
CDR3aa: CASSLGSVRGEPQHF
CDR3nt: TGTGCCAGCAGCTTGGGCTCGGTCAGGGGGGAGCCCCAGCATTTT

j_gene: TRBJ2-3
d_gene: TRBD1
v_gene: TRBV5-1
CDR3aa: CASMLGGSRSTDTQYF
CDR3nt: TGCGCCAGCATGTTAGGGGGCAGTAGGAGCACAGATACGCAGTATTTT

j_gene: TRBJ2-1
d_gene: -
v_gene: TRBV11-3
CDR3aa: CASSPGLSGLQFF
CDR3nt: TGTGCCAGCAGCCCTGGACTTTCTGGTCTACAGTTCTTC

j_gene: TRBJ1-1
d_gene: -
v_gene: TRBV7-2
CDR3aa: CASSPPPRGGGEAFF
CDR3nt: TGTGCCAGCAGCCCTCCCCCTAGGGGGGGTGGGGAAGCTTTCTTT

j_gene: TRBJ2-4
d_gene: TRBD2
v_gene: TRBV2
CDR3aa: CASSLTLAGALILAKNIQYF
CDR3nt: TGTGCCAGCAGCCTCACCCTAGCGGGGGCCCTCATCCTAGCCAAAAACATTCAGTACTTC

j_gene: TRBJ1-5
d_gene: -
v_gene: TRBV6-6
CDR3aa: CASSQGYQPQHF
CDR3nt: TGTGCCAGCAGTCAGGGGTACCAGCCCCAGCATTTT

j_gene: TRBJ2-7
d_gene: -
v_gene: TRBV27
CDR3aa: CASSLSQQRTYEQYF
CDR3nt: TGTGCCAGCAGTTTATCTCAACAGAGAACCTACGAGCAGTACTTC

j_gene: TRBJ1-2
d_gene: TRBD1
v_gene: TRBV2
CDR3aa: CAIGTENYGYTF
CDR3nt: TGTGCCATTGGGACAGAGAACTATGGCTACACCTTC

j_gene: TRBJ2-3
d_gene: TRBD2
v_gene: TRBV9
CDR3aa: CASSVSSGRGTDTQYF
CDR3nt: TGTGCCAGCAGCGTAAGTAGCGGGAGAGGAACAGATACGCAGTATTTT

j_gene: TRBJ1-5
d_gene: -
v_gene: TRBV27
CDR3aa: CASSPYAGQPQHF
CDR3nt: TGTGCCAGCAGTCCCTACGCGGGACAGCCCCAGCATTTT

j_gene: TRBJ1-2
d_gene: -
v_gene: TRBV2
CDR3aa: CASSDGQWLGYTF
CDR3nt: TGTGCCAGCAGCGACGGACAATGGCTGGGCTACACCTTC

j_gene: TRBJ1-1
d_gene: -
v_gene: TRBV6-5
CDR3aa: CASRAGQLNTEAFF
CDR3nt: TGTGCCAGCAGGGCCGGACAGCTGAACACTGAAGCTTTCTTT

j_gene: TRBJ2-7
d_gene: TRBD1
v_gene: TRBV7-8
CDR3aa: CASSLRPITGTGFAGINYEQYF
CDR3nt: TGTGCCAGCAGCCTTCGACCTATCACCGGGACAGGGTTCGCGGGAATAAACTACGAGCAGTACTTC

j_gene: TRBJ1-1
d_gene: TRBD1
v_gene: TRBV5-1
CDR3aa: CASTVPGQVEAFF
CDR3nt: TGCGCCAGCACCGTCCCGGGACAGGTTGAGGCTTTCTTT

j_gene: TRBJ1-6
d_gene: -
v_gene: TRBV5-4
CDR3aa: CASSLAGSATYNSPLHF
CDR3nt: TGTGCCAGCAGCTTGGCAGGGTCGGCCACCTATAATTCACCCCTCCACTTT

j_gene: TRBJ1-2
d_gene: -
v_gene: TRBV5-1
CDR3aa: CASSLGDTEIYGYTF
CDR3nt: TGCGCCAGCAGCTTGGGAGACACCGAGATCTATGGCTACACCTTC

j_gene: TRBJ2-1
d_gene: TRBD1
v_gene: TRBV28
CDR3aa: CASSFAGTGLDEQFF
CDR3nt: TGTGCCAGCAGTTTCGCGGGGACAGGGCTGGATGAGCAGTTCTTC

j_gene: TRBJ1-1
d_gene: -
v_gene: TRBV5-1
CDR3aa: CASGQTIAEAFF
CDR3nt: TGCGCCTCCGGACAGACTATCGCTGAAGCTTTCTTT

j_gene: TRBJ1-1
d_gene: -
v_gene: TRBV18
CDR3aa: CASSPPAPMNTEAFF
CDR3nt: TGTGCCAGCTCACCACCTGCGCCCATGAACACTGAAGCTTTCTTT

j_gene: TRBJ1-1
d_gene: -
v_gene: TRBV18
CDR3aa: CASSVTDNTEAFF
CDR3nt: TGTGCCAGCTCAGTGACAGACAACACTGAAGCTTTCTTT

j_gene: TRBJ2-1
d_gene: TRBD1
v_gene: TRBV6-6
CDR3aa: CASSPGTGGYNEQFF
CDR3nt: TGTGCCAGCAGTCCCGGGACAGGGGGGTACAATGAGCAGTTCTTC

j_gene: TRBJ1-5
d_gene: -
v_gene: TRBV19
CDR3aa: CASRDSLNQPQHF
CDR3nt: TGTGCCAGTAGGGACAGCCTCAATCAGCCCCAGCATTTT

j_gene: TRBJ1-1
d_gene: -
v_gene: TRBV5-1
CDR3aa: CASSLVAASTEAFF
CDR3nt: TGCGCCAGCAGCTTGGTGGCAGCGTCCACTGAAGCTTTCTTT

j_gene: TRBJ1-5
d_gene: -
v_gene: TRBV19
CDR3aa: CASSITAYQPQHF
CDR3nt: TGTGCCAGTAGTATAACAGCCTATCAGCCCCAGCATTTT

j_gene: TRBJ2-3
d_gene: TRBD2
v_gene: TRBV28
CDR3aa: CASSLKSRLAGAPTDTQYF
CDR3nt: TGTGCCAGCAGTTTGAAAAGTAGACTAGCGGGAGCTCCCACAGATACGCAGTATTTT

j_gene: TRBJ1-4
d_gene: TRBD1
v_gene: TRBV9
CDR3aa: CASSVGGGNEKLFF
CDR3nt: TGTGCCAGCAGCGTCGGAGGGGGCAACGAAAAACTGTTTTTT

j_gene: TRBJ2-7
d_gene: TRBD2
v_gene: TRBV28
CDR3aa: CASSPLAGGYEQYF
CDR3nt: TGTGCCAGCAGTCCCTTAGCGGGAGGGTACGAGCAGTACTTC

j_gene: TRBJ1-1
d_gene: -
v_gene: TRBV14
CDR3aa: CASTRGGRTEAFF
CDR3nt: TGTGCCAGTACCCGAGGAGGGCGCACTGAAGCTTTCTTT

j_gene: TRBJ1-3
d_gene: TRBD1
v_gene: TRBV19
CDR3aa: CASSEKGAYTIYF
CDR3nt: TGTGCCAGTAGTGAAAAGGGGGCCTACACCATATATTTT

j_gene: TRBJ1-5
d_gene: -
v_gene: TRBV7-2
CDR3aa: CASSSVRAPFNQPQHF
CDR3nt: TGTGCCAGCAGCTCCGTCAGGGCTCCTTTTAATCAGCCCCAGCATTTT

j_gene: TRBJ1-5
d_gene: -
v_gene: TRBV6-6
CDR3aa: CASSYMPQAGGWEHF
CDR3nt: TGTGCCAGCAGTTATATGCCGCAGGCCGGTGGGTGGGAGCATTTT

j_gene: TRBJ2-3
d_gene: -
v_gene: TRBV6-4
CDR3aa: CASSDSAGSTDTQYF
CDR3nt: TGTGCCAGCAGTGACTCGGCGGGGAGCACAGATACGCAGTATTTT

j_gene: TRBJ2-7
d_gene: -
v_gene: TRBV27
CDR3aa: CACRGARSYEQYF
CDR3nt: TGTGCCTGCAGGGGGGCGCGATCCTACGAGCAGTACTTC

j_gene: TRBJ2-5
d_gene: TRBD2
v_gene: TRBV27
CDR3aa: CASSLKFSGGGPSRETQYF
CDR3nt: TGTGCCAGCAGTTTAAAATTCAGTGGGGGAGGGCCGTCGAGAGAGACCCAGTACTTC

j_gene: TRBJ1-2
d_gene: TRBD1
v_gene: TRBV28
CDR3aa: CASSSAGTGVYGYTF
CDR3nt: TGTGCCAGCAGTTCGGCCGGGACAGGGGTTTATGGCTACACCTTC

j_gene: TRBJ1-2
d_gene: TRBD1
v_gene: TRBV18
CDR3aa: CASPRDSGLSGYTF
CDR3nt: TGTGCCAGCCCCCGGGACAGTGGATTAAGCGGCTACACCTTC

j_gene: TRBJ1-5
d_gene: TRBD1
v_gene: TRBV6-1
CDR3aa: CASSGQGQGNQPQHF
CDR3nt: TGTGCCAGCAGTGGACAGGGACAGGGGAATCAGCCCCAGCATTTT

j_gene: TRBJ2-3
d_gene: -
v_gene: TRBV5-4
CDR3aa: CASSLIGGTDTQYF
CDR3nt: TGTGCCAGCAGCTTGATAGGGGGAACAGATACGCAGTATTTT